This T cell receptor beta chain was retrieved from a study of radiotherapy plus CTLA-4 blockade in lung cancer (dated by TCRdb to 2017 to 2018). For context, the study as a whole: Among the enrolled patients, 15% to 20% had an objective response, and about 30% reached disease control.

In this study, focal radiation therapy paired with CTLA-4 blockade (ipilimumab) was tested in patients who had chemo-refractory metastatic non-small-cell lung cancer. With respect to this clone: What antigen it recognizes has not been identified. Base quality data are lacking; no much larger clone is found one base away.

The method was the immunoSEQ multiplex PCR assay. Not all clones reach the TCRdb copy of this immuneACCESS table, which keeps in-frame sequences only. Checked studies attribute under half of the gap to unresolved V genes and leave the rest unexplained. The sample table contains 65,000 to 85,000 clones; only one count was recorded for around 69% of them. The ten most abundant clones make up 15% to 20% of the sample. Findings and caveats that apply to the study as a whole: After treatment with radiotherapy and ipilimumab, TCR clones that came from tumors expanded in the peripheral blood. Increased serum interferon-beta after radiation, together with early dynamic changes in blood T cell clones, were reported to be the strongest predictors of response.

This sequence was found in a human donor with non-small cell lung cancer whose response to radiotherapy plus ipilimumab could not be evaluated. Some clones in this sample may be carry-over from other donors' samples. The specimen was peripheral blood, collected from a patient treated with radiotherapy plus ipilimumab.

In nucleotide form, the sequence is TGTGCCAGCAGACTACAGGGGGCGTCCTACAATGAGCAGTTCTTC. Its product reads: CASRLQGASYNEQFF. The receptor chain draws on TRBV28 and TRBJ2-1; TRBD1 agrees with 9 junctional bases. V and J are trimmed by 6 bases and 1 base, and the gene matches miss 4 bases of the junction. The germline V gene gives CDR1 as MDHEN and CDR2 as SYDVKM. The CDR3 covers 15 residues, taking in both the cysteine and the phenylalanine. CDR3 DNA is the only sequence kept; it has 45 bases, read in frame from the first base.